Listed below are T cell receptor beta chains from one sample, sequenced in a study of T cells in localized non-small cell lung cancer. Clones were read by immunoSEQ multiplex PCR, and TCRdb kept only the in-frame ones, dropping some. The sample includes 45,000 to 55,000 clones, 60% to 85% of them seen just once. The starting material was peripheral blood, obtained before any cancer treatment. These receptors were obtained from a man aged 35 to 69 with stage I squamous cell lung carcinoma. Each CDR3 is given with its conserved first and last residue. The D gene is left open where the match is weak. Clone size is not always given. Where it is, it says once, few, many or a class for expanded clones.

CDR3aa,CDR3nt,d_gene,v_gene,len,abundance,j_gene
CASSLGMGPTEAFF,TGTGCCAGCAGCTTAGGAATGGGGCCCACTGAAGCTTTCTTT,NA,TRBV7-2,14,NA,TRBJ1-1
CASSQVARLTPEAFF,TGCGCCAGCAGCCAAGTAGCAAGGCTTACCCCTGAAGCTTTCTTT,NA,TRBV4-3,15,NA,TRBJ1-1
CAWATGAAPEAFF,TGTGCCTGGGCTACAGGGGCCGCCCCAGAAGCTTTCTTT,TRBD1,TRBV30,13,NA,TRBJ1-1
CASSQDRLAGGLIQNNEQFF,TGTGCCAGCAGCCAAGATCGACTAGCGGGGGGCCTAATACAAAACAATGAGCAGTTCTTC,TRBD2,TRBV4-2,20,NA,TRBJ2-1
CASSLGGGGETQYF,TGTGCCAGCAGCTTAGGTGGGGGTGGAGAGACCCAGTACTTC,NA,TRBV7-2,14,NA,TRBJ2-5
CASSLGLERKETQYF,TGTGCCAGCAGCTTGGGGCTGGAGAGGAAAGAGACCCAGTACTTC,NA,TRBV5-5,15,once,TRBJ2-5
CASSLAGSRAGELFF,TGTGCCAGCAGCTTGGCGGGGAGCAGAGCTGGGGAGCTGTTTTTT,NA,TRBV5-4,15,NA,TRBJ2-2
CASSSNDRVRNTEAFF,TGTGCCAGCAGCTCCAATGACAGGGTTAGGAACACTGAAGCTTTCTTT,TRBD1,TRBV7-3,16,NA,TRBJ1-1
CASSVSSYEQYF,TGTGCCAGCAGTGTTAGCTCCTACGAGCAGTACTTC,NA,TRBV7-2,12,NA,TRBJ2-7
CASSARDGQINEQFF,TGCGCCAGCAGCGCAAGGGACGGACAGATCAATGAGCAGTTCTTC,NA,TRBV4-3,15,NA,TRBJ2-1
CALTPPTGKGYTF,TGTGCCTTAACCCCCCCGACAGGGAAGGGCTACACCTTC,TRBD1,TRBV30,13,NA,TRBJ1-2
CASSPSGRAGYGYTF,TGTGCCAGCAGTCCCTCCGGGCGCGCGGGCTATGGCTACACCTTC,NA,TRBV28,15,NA,TRBJ1-2
CASSLTGQPSVGYTF,TGTGCCAGCAGCTTAACGGGACAGCCTTCCGTGGGCTACACCTTC,TRBD1,TRBV7-3,15,NA,TRBJ1-2
CATSRVDRNTEAFF,TGTGCCACCAGCAGGGTAGACAGGAACACTGAAGCTTTCTTT,NA,TRBV15,14,NA,TRBJ1-1
CASSLGGTVSYEQYF,TGTGCCAGCAGCTTGGGGGGGACAGTTTCCTACGAGCAGTACTTC,TRBD1,TRBV5-4,15,NA,TRBJ2-7
CASSLRRAGGQPQHF,TGTGCCAGCAGCTTGCGGAGGGCTGGGGGTCAGCCCCAGCATTTT,NA,TRBV5-6,15,NA,TRBJ1-5
CASSPGTSNEQYF,TGTGCCAGCTCACCCGGGACTTCGAACGAGCAGTACTTC,NA,TRBV18,13,NA,TRBJ2-7
CASSQGEETISDTQYF,TGTGCCAGCAGCCAAGGAGAGGAAACGATATCCGATACGCAGTATTTT,NA,TRBV4-2,16,NA,TRBJ2-3
CSAGTEAFF,TGCAGCGCAGGGACAGAAGCTTTCTTT,NA,TRBV29-1,9,NA,TRBJ1-1
CASSPRPDTQYF,TGTGCCAGCAGCCCGCGTCCGGATACGCAGTATTTT,NA,TRBV6-6,12,NA,TRBJ2-3
CASRTSAVETQYF,TGCGCCAGCAGAACCTCGGCTGTAGAGACCCAGTACTTC,NA,TRBV5-1,13,NA,TRBJ2-5
CASSFGADTQYF,TGTGCCAGCAGCTTCGGGGCAGATACGCAGTATTTT,NA,TRBV4-2,12,NA,TRBJ2-3
CASSPQAGSYGYTF,TGTGCCAGCAGCCCCCAGGCAGGGTCCTATGGCTACACCTTC,NA,TRBV6-5,14,NA,TRBJ1-2
CASSGVVPGLAGSYNEQFF,TGCGCCAGCAGCGGTGTGGTCCCGGGACTAGCGGGCAGCTACAATGAGCAGTTCTTC,TRBD2,TRBV5-1,19,NA,TRBJ2-1
CASSPGKEWNTGELFF,TGTGCCAGCAGCCCCGGCAAGGAATGGAACACCGGGGAGCTGTTTTTT,NA,TRBV5-6,16,NA,TRBJ2-2
CASSPLAGQGGEKLFF,TGTGCCAGCTCACCCCTCGCGGGACAGGGTGGTGAAAAACTGTTTTTT,TRBD1,TRBV18,16,NA,TRBJ1-4
CASSPGAGEQYF,TGTGCCAGCAGCCCCGGGGCGGGGGAGCAGTACTTC,NA,TRBV7-6,12,NA,TRBJ2-7
CASSSSGQGSSYEQYF,TGTGCCAGCAGTTCCTCCGGACAGGGAAGCTCCTACGAGCAGTACTTC,TRBD1,TRBV6-5,16,NA,TRBJ2-7
CASSWPDRSNEKLFF,TGTGCCAGCAGTTGGCCTGACAGATCTAATGAAAAACTGTTTTTT,NA,TRBV25-1,15,NA,TRBJ1-4